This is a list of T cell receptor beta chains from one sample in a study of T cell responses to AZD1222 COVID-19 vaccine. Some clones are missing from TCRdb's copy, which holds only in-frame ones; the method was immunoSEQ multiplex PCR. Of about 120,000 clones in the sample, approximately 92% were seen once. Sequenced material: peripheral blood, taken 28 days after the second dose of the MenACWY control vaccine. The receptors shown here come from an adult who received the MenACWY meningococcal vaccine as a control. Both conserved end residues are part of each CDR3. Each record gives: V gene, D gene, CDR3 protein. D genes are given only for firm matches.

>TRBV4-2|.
CASSQERGSRSSYEQYF
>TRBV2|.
CASRTQGETEAFF
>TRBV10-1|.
CASSDSGWRGGYNEQFF
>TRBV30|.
CAWNGGDGYTF
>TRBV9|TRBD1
CASSVGDRVYEQYF
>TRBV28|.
CASSFLPEEKLFF
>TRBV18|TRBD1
CASSRQGANTGELFF
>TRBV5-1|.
CASSLGGLGNEQFF
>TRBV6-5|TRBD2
CASLHPGRDTGELFF
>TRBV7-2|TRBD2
CASSRGGQETQYF
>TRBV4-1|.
CASWGGAGADTQYF
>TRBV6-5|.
CASIGSGNTIYF
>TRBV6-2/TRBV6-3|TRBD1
CASSYGTGEPDTQYF
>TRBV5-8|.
CASSLPDRYMNTEAFF
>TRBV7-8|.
CASSLGATGELFF
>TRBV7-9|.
CASSLTSSYNEQFF
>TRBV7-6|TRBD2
CASSFPHSGSEGTDTQYF
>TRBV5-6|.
CASSPRWPGPTVKGSEQYF
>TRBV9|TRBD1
CASSAIPTGGVNEKLFF
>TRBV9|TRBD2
CASSVEAGGPQETQYF
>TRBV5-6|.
CASSQSGRRSNQPQHF
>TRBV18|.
CASSFDLLVTDTQYF
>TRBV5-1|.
CASSLESQKNTGELFF
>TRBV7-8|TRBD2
CASSSVAGDSYNEQFF
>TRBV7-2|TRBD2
CASSFRAGGGDTQYF
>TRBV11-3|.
CASSTRDSYNEQFF
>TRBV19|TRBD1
CASSSLGGQNQPQHF
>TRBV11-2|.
CASSLDRGPNTGELFF
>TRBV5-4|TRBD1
CASSTRTGGFHETQYF
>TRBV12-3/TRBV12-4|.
CASKGYRADTQYF
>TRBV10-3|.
CAISAGGEYQPQHF
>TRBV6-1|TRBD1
CASSEDRGQADTQYF
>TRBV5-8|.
CASSLLRITQYF
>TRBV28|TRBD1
CASSWPGQGYEQYF
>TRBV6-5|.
CASGWWGARNEKLFF
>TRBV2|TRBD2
CASTATGTTNEQFF
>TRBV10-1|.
CASSGGSVNTEAFF
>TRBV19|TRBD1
CASSIPGTGNEKLFF
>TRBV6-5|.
CASSTTGADYNEQFF
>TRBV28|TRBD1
CASSSPGGGQSFEKLFF
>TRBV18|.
CASSPERQGQNIQYF
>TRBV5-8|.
CASSLPLQGPRYNEQFF
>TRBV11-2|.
CASSQSHYEQYF